The 30 T cell receptor beta chains below were found in one sample sequenced in a study of T-cell reconstitution after alpha-beta-depleted transplantation in children (TCRdb year 2016). The library came from PCR. The instrument given in TCRdb is Illumina HiSeq 2500. TCR library preparation used molecular barcoding, with unique molecular identifiers applied to normalize quantification of the TCRbeta repertoire. TCRdb trimmed public reads at Q25 via fastp, called clones via MiXCR and kept in-frame beta chains. Each record represents a unique CDR3 protein, reported with the most common genes and DNA among its rows. The sample profile shows about 360,000 distinct CDR3 sequences; more than 10% of them were found once. The ten largest clones represent roughly 4.5% of the sample. The sequencing here drew on PBMCs, taken from the stem cell graft. These receptors were taken from a human donor who donated a stem cell graft to a child with Fanconi anemia.

This clonotype was seen only a few times. The chain joins TRBV5-5 to TRBJ1-3; a weak D match, TRBD1 (5 bases). CDR1 SGHKS and CDR2 YYEKEE come from the germline V gene (reference sequence). CDR3 size: 14 residues. V was trimmed by 6 bases and J by 0 bases, leaving 10 bases between them. The CDR3 DNA sequence: TGTGCCAGCACCAGACAGAGCTCTGGAAACACCATATATTTT. This encodes CASTRQSSGNTIYF. The full variable domain, completed using reference TRBV5-5 and TRBJ1-3, is DAGVTQSPTHLIKTRGQQVTLRCSPISGHKSVSWYQQVLGQGPQFIFQYYEKEERGRGNFPDRFSARQFPNYSSELNVNALLLGDSALYLCASTRQSSGNTIYFGEGSWLTVV.

V usage is TRBV5-1 and J usage is TRBJ1-6, with 8 bases lining up with TRBD1. Germline loops: CDR1 SGHRS, CDR2 YFSETQ. V lost 3 bases, J lost 9 bases, and 2 bases stayed unmatched. There are 13 residues in the CDR3. CDR3 residues: CASSSGTGSPLHF. The CDR3 DNA reads as TGCGCCAGCAGCTCGGGGACAGGTTCACCCCTCCACTTT.

V and J are TRBV11-2 and TRBJ2-1; D perhaps matches TRBD1 (7 bases). This CDR3 spans 18 amino acids. The germline V and J ends were trimmed by 4 bases and 9 bases, with 28 bases remaining between them. Germline assignment: CDR1 SGHAT and CDR2 FQNNGV. The CDR3 coding sequence is TGTGCCAGCAGCTGGTTGGAGGGGGCCCAGGCTGTGGTTAGTGAGCAGTTCTTC. This encodes CASSWLEGAQAVVSEQFF.

The chain employs TRBV2 and TRBJ2-1, with 7 bases matching TRBD2. The V gene's germline CDR1 is SNHLY and CDR2 FYNNEI. This CDR3 contains 16 residues. The J segment lost 3 bases and the V segment lost 7 bases, leaving 12 bases of the junction unmatched. The CDR3 nucleotides are TGTGCCAGCACCCAGCACGGGGGGAGAGACTACAATGAGCAGTTCTTC. Translated, it gives CASTQHGGRDYNEQFF.

In its sample, this clonotype was seen a few times. The J gene is TRBJ1-3, the V gene TRBV29-1; D gene uncertain. This CDR3 is 14 amino acids long. V lost 4 bases to trimming and J lost 0 bases, with 10 bases between them. Per the germline V gene, CDR1 is SQVTM and CDR2 is ANQGSEA. CDR3 sequence: CSVVGPHSGNTIYF. Written as DNA, the CDR3 is TGCAGCGTTGTTGGACCGCACTCTGGAAACACCATATATTTT.

Comments on this clonotype: One end of the junction is discordant with germline, which a read error may explain. As DNA, the CDR3 is TGTGCCGGCAGTTACTCGGGTACCACCGGGGAGCTGTTTTTT. Residues: CAGSYSGTTGELFF. This chain connects TRBV6-5 to TRBJ2-2, with unresolved D. Per the germline V gene, CDR1 is MNHEY and CDR2 is SVGAGI. CDR3 size: 14 residues.

V is TRBV12-3 or TRBV12-4 and J is TRBJ2-7, with TRBD2 as a possible D gene (6 bases). Between the trimmed V and J ends, which lost 4 bases and 3 bases, there was a span of 16 bases. This CDR3 contains 15 residues. The CDR3 loop is CASSYQSSGDYEQYF. CDR3 coding DNA: TGTGCCAGCAGTTACCAGTCCTCGGGGGACTACGAGCAGTACTTC.

This clonotype was observed at least ten times. The V gene is TRBV11-2, the J gene TRBJ1-4; D is possibly TRBD1 (5 bases). CDR3 length equals 15 residues. Trimming removed 4 bases at V and 8 bases at J, with 17 bases between. Germline lookup yields CDR1 SGHAT and CDR2 FQNNGV. CDR3 protein: CASSSRDRRREKLFF. In DNA, the CDR3 is TGTGCCAGCAGCTCTAGGGACCGAAGAAGGGAAAAACTGTTTTTT.

This clonotype was picked up many times. The genes are TRBV2 and TRBJ2-7; D gene ambiguous. The V gene's germline CDR1 is SNHLY and CDR2 FYNNEI. Trimming cost V 3 bases and J 2 bases, with 8 bases left between them. This CDR3 has 13 residues. This CDR3 is CASSDPETYEQYV. The DNA for the CDR3 is TGTGCCAGCAGTGATCCAGAGACCTACGAGCAGTACGTC.

CDR3: CASSPDRGPEQYF. In nucleotides, the CDR3 is TGTGCCAGCAGCCCAGACAGGGGGCCTGAGCAGTACTTC. The chain couples TRBV11-2 to TRBJ2-7; 10 nucleotides line up with TRBD1. This CDR3 has 13 residues. Germline CDR1 SGHAT, CDR2 FQNNGV. The J segment lost 7 bases and the V segment lost 5 bases, leaving 5 bases of the junction unmatched. Combining the CDR3 with reference TRBV11-2 and TRBJ2-7 gives the whole variable domain EAGVAQSPRYKIIEKRQSVAFWCNPISGHATLYWYQQILGQGPKLLIQFQNNGVVDDSQLPKDRFSAERLKGVDSTLKIQPAKLEDSAVYLCASSPDRGPEQYFGPGTRLTVT.

V and J are TRBV6-1 and TRBJ2-7; tentative D call: TRBD1 (6 bases). Trimming took off 6 bases at V and 0 bases at J, with 12 bases between the two ends. CDR3 length: 14 residues. The germline gives CDR1 MNHNS, CDR2 SASEGT. The CDR3 region is CASSSGEGSYEQYF. The CDR3 DNA is TGTGCCAGCAGCTCAGGGGAAGGCTCCTACGAGCAGTACTTC.

The gene calls are TRBV7-2 and TRBJ2-7; 12 positions match TRBD2. CDR1 and CDR2 (germline): SGHTA, FQGNSA. This CDR3 region has 14 residues. The V segment lost 5 bases and the J segment 3 bases; nucleotides outside the gene matches: 2. The CDR3 sequence: CASSRTSGDYEQYF. CDR3 nucleotide sequence: TGTGCCAGCAGCAGGACTAGCGGGGACTACGAGCAGTACTTC.

In its sample, this clonotype was seen many times. The CDR3 loop reads CASSLNWGEQAFF. CDR3 bases: TGTGCCAGCAGTTTAAATTGGGGAGAACAAGCTTTCTTT. The chain combines TRBV12-3 or TRBV12-4 with TRBJ1-1; D unclear. V gave up 2 bases and J gave up 9 bases, with 13 bases separating them. The length of the CDR3 is 13 residues.

A few counts support this clonotype. The J gene is TRBJ2-7, the V gene TRBV4-3; 10 nucleotides agree with TRBD2. V gave up 2 bases and J gave up 3 bases; unmatched junction bases: 7. Germline V gives CDR1 LGHNA, CDR2 YSLEER. This CDR3 comprises 16 residues. CDR3 nucleotides: TGCGCCAGCAGCCAAATAGCGGGGGGCCCGAGCTACGAGCAGTACTTC. Its translation is CASSQIAGGPSYEQYF.

This clonotype has a handful of counts. This chain joins TRBV7-9 and TRBJ2-7, with 8 bases identical to TRBD1. Unmatched junction bases numbered 3, after V lost 3 bases and J lost 2 bases. Germline CDR1 and CDR2: SEHNR and FQNEAQ (reference sequence). This CDR3 spans 14 amino acids. The CDR3 is CASSLADRAYEQYV. In DNA, the CDR3 is TGTGCCAGCAGCTTGGCGGACAGGGCCTACGAGCAGTACGTC.

This chain links TRBV5-1 with TRBJ1-2; D is possibly TRBD1 (5 bases). Germline V gene lookup returns CDR1 SGHRS and CDR2 YFSETQ. Trimming pared 2 bases from V and 2 bases from J, leaving 13 bases between. There are 15 residues in the CDR3. The CDR3 DNA is TGCGCCAGCAGCTTCTCCATCCAGGGAAACTATGGCTACACCTTC. It codes for CASSFSIQGNYGYTF.

At least ten counts were recorded for this clonotype. CDR3 amino acids: CATSRYSSGGRHEQFF. CDR3 bases: TGTGCCACCAGCCGTTATTCTAGCGGGGGACGACATGAGCAGTTCTTC. The rearrangement joins TRBV15 to TRBJ2-1; 10 bases fit TRBD2. J was trimmed by 8 bases and V by 5 bases; bases with no gene match: 12. Germline CDR1 is LNHNV and CDR2 is YYDKDF (reference sequence). The CDR3 runs to 16 residues.

This clonotype was found many times. This chain joins TRBV4-3 and TRBJ2-2; no clear D. This CDR3 is 16 amino acids long. Germline V CDR1 and CDR2: LGHNA, YSLEER. The V and J ends lost 0 bases and 4 bases respectively, with 12 bases between them. The CDR3: CASSQEAPPSTGELFF. CDR3 in DNA: TGCGCCAGCAGCCAAGAGGCTCCCCCATCCACCGGGGAGCTGTTTTTT.

The chain recombines TRBV15 with TRBJ1-2; weak D call: TRBD1 (5 bases). The ends were cut back, 1 base at V and 7 bases at J, with 10 bases in the middle. The CDR3 length is 13 residues. CDR1 and CDR2 from the germline V gene are LNHNV and YYDKDF (reference sequence). Here the CDR3 reads CATSRAGASGYTF. CDR3 in DNA: TGTGCCACCAGCAGAGCCGGGGCCTCTGGCTACACCTTC.

This clonotype has at least ten counts. The chain carries TRBV10-3 and TRBJ1-2; tentatively, D is TRBD1 (5 bases). V lost 8 bases, J lost 4 bases, and 23 bases lay in between. CDR1 is ENHRY, CDR2 SYGVKD, per germline. The CDR3 covers 16 residues. CDR3 residues: CAIPLPGPDGAYGYTF. DNA of the CDR3: TGTGCCATCCCCCTCCCAGGGCCGGACGGGGCCTATGGCTACACCTTC.

The chain uses TRBV2 and TRBJ2-1, with 9 bases identical to TRBD1. CDR1 is SNHLY, CDR2 FYNNEI, per germline. The CDR3 extends over 15 amino acids. Trimming cost V 6 bases and J 2 bases; bases outside gene matches: 5. The CDR3 loop is CASRWNRGPYNEQFF. The CDR3 coding sequence is TGTGCCAGCAGATGGAACAGGGGGCCCTACAATGAGCAGTTCTTC.

The chain uses TRBV7-9 and TRBJ2-5; TRBD1 matches at 7 bases. Germline V gives CDR1 SEHNR, CDR2 FQNEAQ (reference sequence). The CDR3 consists of 15 residues. V lost 4 bases, J lost 6 bases, and 11 bases stayed unmatched. The CDR3 DNA reads TGTGCCAGCAGCTCCGGGACAGCCGACCCCCAGACCCAGTACTTC. Translating gives CASSSGTADPQTQYF.

The chain uses TRBV9 and TRBJ1-2, with 10 bases lining up with TRBD1. The CDR3 covers 15 residues. V shed 3 bases and J 2 bases; nucleotides not matched to a gene: 4. CDR1 is SGDLS and CDR2 is YYNGEE in the germline V gene. The CDR3 loop is CASSARGQGNYGYTF. CDR3 in DNA: TGTGCCAGCAGCGCGAGGGGACAGGGGAACTATGGCTACACCTTC. Using reference TRBV9 and TRBJ1-2 for the parts outside the CDR3, the full variable domain is DSGVTQTPKHLITATGQRVTLRCSPRSGDLSVYWYQQSLDQGLQFLIQYYNGEERAKGNILERFSAQQFPDLHSELNLSSLELGDSALYFCASSARGQGNYGYTFGSGTRLTVV.

The V and J genes are TRBV5-1 and TRBJ1-5, with 9 bases identical to TRBD1. Germline V gene sequence: CDR1 SGHRS, CDR2 YFSETQ. This CDR3 contains 17 residues. Trimming cost V 0 bases and J 4 bases; bases outside gene matches: 8. The CDR3 DNA follows: TGCGCCAGCAGCTTGGAGTCCCCCGGGACAGGGAATCAGCCCCAGCATTTT. It codes for CASSLESPGTGNQPQHF.

This clonotype was seen many times. The chain combines TRBV11-2 with TRBJ2-5, with D possibly being TRBD2 (6 bases). V shed 4 bases and J shed 4 bases, with 19 bases lying between them. This CDR3 has 16 residues. The germline V gene has CDR1 SGHAT and CDR2 FQNNGV. CDR3 DNA sequence: TGTGCCAGCAGCTGGGGGGACGGCGCAACGGTAGAGACCCAGTACTTC. This sequence encodes CASSWGDGATVETQYF. The whole variable domain, filled in from reference TRBV11-2 and TRBJ2-5, reads EAGVAQSPRYKIIEKRQSVAFWCNPISGHATLYWYQQILGQGPKLLIQFQNNGVVDDSQLPKDRFSAERLKGVDSTLKIQPAKLEDSAVYLCASSWGDGATVETQYFGPGTRLLVL.

This clonotype was seen more than once but under ten times. V and J are TRBV18 and TRBJ2-2; 7 bases are a match to TRBD1. V dropped 4 bases and J dropped 4; count of bases not matched to a gene: 6. The germline V gene encodes CDR1 KGHSH and CDR2 LQKENI. This CDR3 has 15 residues. CDR3 DNA sequence: TGTGCCAGCTCACAAAGGGACAGCCGCACCGGGGAGCTGTTTTTT. Its protein product is CASSQRDSRTGELFF. Looking up the rest from reference TRBV18 and TRBJ2-2 gives the full variable domain: NAGVMQNPRHLVRRRGQEARLRCSPMKGHSHVYWYRQLPEEGLKFMVYLQKENIIDESGMPKERFSAEFPKEGPSILRIQQVVRGDSAAYFCASSQRDSRTGELFFGEGSRLTVL.

The chain uses TRBV14 and TRBJ1-1, with TRBD1 as a possible D gene (6 bases). Germline V gene data show CDR1 as SGHDN and CDR2 as FVKESK. The V gene lost 5 bases and the J gene lost 8 bases, with 27 bases spanning the gap. The CDR3 totals 17 residues. The CDR3 sequence is CASSSLPGQPQGGEAFF. The CDR3 DNA is TGTGCCAGCAGCTCCCTCCCCGGACAGCCTCAAGGAGGGGAAGCTTTCTTT.

This rearrangement joins TRBV24-1 to TRBJ2-1; 8 bases are a match to TRBD2. The length of the CDR3 is 13 residues. The V gene end was trimmed by 9 bases and the J gene end by 8 bases; junction bases not matched to a gene: 8. Germline CDR1 is KGHDR and CDR2 is SFDVKD. CDR3 residues: CATQPTSVHEQFF. The CDR3 bases are TGTGCCACCCAACCGACTAGCGTCCATGAGCAGTTCTTC.

This clonotype was counted ten times or more. The chain carries TRBV5-5 and TRBJ2-5; D may be TRBD2 (6 bases). This CDR3 comprises 13 residues. With 3 bases removed from V and 4 bases from J, the gap between germline ends came to 10 bases. Germline V gene lookup returns CDR1 SGHKS and CDR2 YYEKEE (reference sequence). The CDR3 region has the DNA TGTGCCAGCAGCTCCGGGGGTCGAGAGACCCAGTACTTC. This translates into CASSSGGRETQYF.

This clonotype was recorded a few times. The rearrangement uses TRBV15 and TRBJ1-6; TRBD1 matches 7 bases. Per germline, CDR1 LNHNV and CDR2 YYDKDF (reference sequence). V lost 3 bases to trimming and J lost 9 bases; unmatched junction nucleotides: 11. The CDR3 spans 16 residues. CDR3 region: CATSRTIDREGSPLHF. The CDR3, as DNA: TGTGCCACCAGCAGGACGATTGACAGGGAAGGTTCACCCCTCCACTTT.